This TCR beta chain stems from a study of cytomegalovirus exposure and HLA in healthy donors. V shed 2 bases and J 7 bases; nucleotides not matched to a gene: 8. This CDR3 has 14 residues. In germline, CDR1 is SGHNT, CDR2 YYREEE (reference sequence). PCR involved 60 Vbeta and 13 Jbeta primers. Using immunoSEQ multiplex PCR, the repertoire was profiled, and TCRdb retains in-frame clones only, with some absent. The table lists around 150,000 clones, about 81% of them singletons. The sequencing input was PBMCs. This receptor was taken from a woman between 18 and 29 years old in good health and CMV-seronegative. The chain couples TRBV5-4 to TRBJ2-7, with 8 bases matching TRBD1. The CDR3 DNA is TGTGCCAGCAGCTTTCGGACAGGGATAAGTGAGCAGTACTTC. Translating gives CASSFRTGISEQYF.